Presented here are 30 T cell receptor beta chains from one specimen sequenced in a study of T cells in Graves' hyperthyroidism and ophthalmopathy. Amplification yielded TCR beta CDR3 regions, with RNA transcripts as the source. A first-round RT-PCR of the TCR CDR3 used the HTBI primer set. TCRdb itself ran the multiplex PCR reads through MiXCR, one entry per CDR3 protein. The sample carries about 770,000 distinct CDR3 sequences, 18% recorded once. Input material: blood. These receptors were obtained from a woman aged 50 to 65 with Graves' hyperthyroidism that later progressed to Graves' ophthalmopathy.

This clonotype appeared a few times. The rearrangement uses TRBV7-8 and TRBJ1-4; 8 bases line up with TRBD1. The trim removed 2 bases at V and 8 bases at J, leaving 7 bases unmatched. Germline V gives CDR1 SGHVS, CDR2 FQNEAQ. This CDR3 region has 15 residues. CDR3: CASSLYDRGEEKLFF. CDR3 DNA: TGTGCCAGCAGCTTATACGACAGGGGTGAAGAAAAACTGTTTTTT.

In this sample, this clonotype turned up many times. The V gene is TRBV11-2, the J gene TRBJ2-2, with D tentatively TRBD1 (5 bases). CDR3 length: 15 residues. The germline V gene encodes CDR1 SGHAT and CDR2 FQNNGV. The V end was cut by 1 base, the J end by 2 bases, with 8 bases between. This chain's CDR3 is CASSLARANTGELFF. In nucleotides, the CDR3 is TGTGCCAGCAGCTTAGCCAGGGCTAACACCGGGGAGCTGTTTTTT.

The chain has TRBV5-1 and TRBJ2-5; D gene unclear. V was clipped by 0 bases and J by 7 bases, with 10 bases between them. The CDR3 length is 13 residues. CDR1 is SGHRS, CDR2 YFSETQ, per germline. The CDR3 nucleotides are TGCGCCAGCAGCTTGGCCTCAACTGGGACCCAGTACTTC. Translation: CASSLASTGTQYF. The full variable domain, completed using reference TRBV5-1 and TRBJ2-5, is KAGVTQTPRYLIKTRGQQVTLSCSPISGHRSVSWYQQTPGQGLQFLFEYFSETQRNKGNFPGRFSGRQFSNSRSEMNVSTLELGDSALYLCASSLASTGTQYFGPGTRLLVL.

This clonotype was recorded a few times. The gene calls are TRBV6-1 and TRBJ2-7; no definite D call. V lost 3 bases, J lost 0 bases, and 12 bases lay in between. Germline loops: CDR1 MNHNS, CDR2 SASEGT. The CDR3 sequence is 15 residues long. The CDR3 DNA sequence: TGTGCCAGCAGTGACAGTTACTCCTACTCCTACGAGCAGTACTTC. Encoded protein: CASSDSYSYSYEQYF.

This clonotype has at least ten counts. The V and J genes are TRBV2 and TRBJ1-1, with D hard to call. The CDR3 consists of 11 residues. The germline V and J ends were trimmed by 6 bases and 8 bases, with 10 bases remaining between them. The germline V gene has CDR1 SNHLY and CDR2 FYNNEI. This CDR3 reads CASRPDGEAFF. CDR3 sequence (DNA): TGTGCCAGCAGGCCGGACGGCGAAGCTTTCTTT.

This clonotype appeared a few times. The rearrangement links TRBV6-1 to TRBJ1-1, with D unclear. Germline-derived CDR1 and CDR2 are MNHNS and SASEGT. The V gene lost 6 bases and the J gene lost 11 bases, with 13 bases spanning the gap. CDR3 length equals 11 residues. In DNA form, the CDR3 reads TGTGCCAGCAGCCCCATCCGGGCGGCTTTCTTT. This codes for CASSPIRAAFF.

The table lists this clonotype with a few counts. CDR3 bases: TGTGCCAGCGGAGACAGGGGGCCGGTCGGGGAGCTGTTTTTT. This gives the protein CASGDRGPVGELFF. The gene calls are TRBV2 and TRBJ2-2; 10 positions agree with TRBD1. CDR1 and CDR2 from the germline V gene are SNHLY and FYNNEI. The J segment lost 7 bases and the V segment lost 8 bases, leaving 7 bases of the junction unmatched. This CDR3 is built from 14 residues.

The rearrangement uses TRBV20-1 and TRBJ2-5; 9 bases agree with TRBD2. CDR1 and CDR2 from the germline V gene are DFQATT and SNEGSKA (reference sequence). J was trimmed by 2 bases and V by 6 bases; bases with no gene match: 7. This CDR3 is 14 amino acids long. The CDR3 reads CSAQSGGRQETQYF. The CDR3 DNA reads as TGCAGTGCCCAAAGCGGGGGGCGACAAGAGACCCAGTACTTC.

This clonotype came up many times. The chain carries TRBV20-1 and TRBJ2-5; D assignment may be TRBD1 or TRBD2 (5 bases each). V was cut by 1 base and J by 5 bases, with 20 bases left in between. CDR3 size: 16 residues. The germline CDR1 and CDR2 sequences are DFQATT and SNEGSKA (reference sequence). The CDR3 region is CSARAFGTHRGETQYF. The CDR3 bases are TGCAGTGCTAGAGCATTCGGGACCCACCGAGGGGAGACCCAGTACTTC.

There are a few counts of this clonotype. This sequence joins TRBV4-1 and TRBJ1-1; D is possibly TRBD1 (5 bases). The CDR3 extends over 15 amino acids. Germline values: CDR1 MGHRA, CDR2 YSYEKL. V lost 1 base, J lost 1 base, and 10 bases lay in between. The DNA of the CDR3 is TGCGCCAGCAGCCAAGTTGGAGGGGCGAACACTGAAGCTTTCTTT. The encoded protein is CASSQVGGANTEAFF.

In its sample, this clonotype was seen a few times. The chain is built from TRBV29-1 and TRBJ2-1; no firm D call. The CDR3 covers 12 residues. V lost 6 bases, J lost 8 bases, and 14 bases lay in between. Looked up from germline, CDR1 is SQVTM and CDR2 is ANQGSEA. The CDR3 nucleotides read TGCAGCGTGCCCCGAAGTGGGGATGAGCAGTTCTTC. This sequence encodes CSVPRSGDEQFF.

This CDR3 is CASSESDRREQFF. CDR3 in DNA: TGCGCCAGCAGTGAGTCGGACCGACGTGAGCAGTTCTTC. This sequence joins TRBV10-1 and TRBJ2-1; D call uncertain. Trimming shortened V by 0 bases and J by 9 bases, and 9 bases separated the two germline ends. Germline V gene data show CDR1 as WNHNN and CDR2 as SYGVQD (reference sequence). CDR3 length: 13 amino acids.

The chain carries TRBV7-9 and TRBJ1-2; no definite D call. CDR1 SEHNR and CDR2 FQNEAQ come from the germline V gene (reference sequence). The CDR3 extends over 14 amino acids. Trimming removed 3 bases at V and 5 bases at J, with 13 bases between. The chain's CDR3 is CASSFAPSLYGYTF. In DNA form, the CDR3 reads TGTGCCAGCAGCTTTGCTCCGTCTCTATATGGCTACACCTTC.

The sample holds many counts of this clonotype. The chain employs TRBV30 and TRBJ1-1; the D gene is possibly TRBD1 (5 bases). Trimming removed 7 bases from V and 7 bases from J, with 10 bases in between. The CDR3 has 10 amino acids. The V gene's germline CDR1 is GTSNPN and CDR2 SVGIG (reference sequence). The CDR3 DNA is TGTGCCTCGGGGGGGAATGAAGCTTTCTTT. Its protein product is CASGGNEAFF.

V is TRBV7-9 and J is TRBJ2-5; D may be TRBD2 (5 bases). The germline CDR1 and CDR2 sequences are SEHNR and FQNEAQ (reference sequence). The CDR3 spans 17 residues. V lost 2 bases to trimming and J lost 2 bases, with 18 bases between them. The chain's CDR3 is CASSLRSGAGPQETQYF. The CDR3 region has the DNA TGTGCCAGCAGCTTAAGAAGCGGAGCAGGCCCGCAAGAGACCCAGTACTTC.

This clonotype was detected only a few times. V gene TRBV14 combines with J gene TRBJ2-7, with D perhaps TRBD1 (6 bases). V was cut by 2 bases and J by 3 bases, with 14 bases left in between. Germline V CDR1 and CDR2: SGHDN, FVKESK. The CDR3 contains 15 residues. The CDR3 DNA reads as TGTGCCAGCAGCCAATTCCAGGACAGAAACTACGAGCAGTACTTC. It translates to CASSQFQDRNYEQYF.

This clonotype has just a few counts. This chain uses TRBV7-9 with TRBJ1-2; D is ambiguous. This CDR3 has 16 residues. In germline, CDR1 is SEHNR, CDR2 FQNEAQ (reference sequence). Trimming shortened V by 1 base and J by 4 bases, and 16 bases separated the two germline ends. CDR3 DNA sequence: TGTGCCAGCAGCTTAGGGGAGGGCCCGCCCCTCTATGGCTACACCTTC. Translated, it gives CASSLGEGPPLYGYTF.

This clonotype was picked up many times. The genes are TRBV11-2 and TRBJ2-1; D uncertain. Trimming removed 5 bases at V and 8 bases at J, with 13 bases between. CDR3 length: 13 residues. Germline V gene lookup returns CDR1 SGHAT and CDR2 FQNNGV. CDR3 residues: CASSLVVEYEQFF. For the CDR3, the DNA is TGTGCCAGCAGCCTTGTAGTGGAGTATGAGCAGTTCTTC.

This clonotype has only a few counts. V usage is TRBV24-1 and J usage is TRBJ2-3; D is uncertain. V gave up 5 bases and J gave up 1 base, with 9 bases separating them. The CDR3 length is 14 residues. CDR1 and CDR2 from the germline V gene are KGHDR and SFDVKD. CDR3 bases: TGTGCCACCAGTGTCGGAAGCGGCACAGATACGCAGTATTTT. Its translation: CATSVGSGTDTQYF.

V is TRBV19 and J is TRBJ1-5; D remains ambiguous. V was cut by 4 bases and J by 3 bases, with 16 bases left in between. The V gene's germline CDR1 is LNHDA and CDR2 SQIVND (reference sequence). The CDR3 extends over 16 amino acids. CDR3 DNA sequence: TGTGCCAGTAGTACTACGGCCGGGAGAAACAATCAGCCCCAGCATTTT. Encoded protein: CASSTTAGRNNQPQHF. Variable domain in full (rest from reference TRBV19 and TRBJ1-5): DGGITQSPKYLFRKEGQNVTLSCEQNLNHDAMYWYRQDPGQGLRLIYYSQIVNDFQKGDIAEGYSVSREKKESFPLTVTSAQKNPTAFYLCASSTTAGRNNQPQHFGDGTRLSIL.

The chain carries TRBV29-1 and TRBJ1-1; 9 bases are shared with TRBD1. The CDR3 consists of 11 residues. J lost 12 bases, V lost 4 bases, and 6 bases had no gene match. The germline V gene has CDR1 SQVTM and CDR2 ANQGSEA. This CDR3 is CSVVDRGAPFF. Here the CDR3 DNA reads TGCAGCGTTGTGGACAGGGGCGCCCCTTTCTTT.

The chain recombines TRBV29-1 with TRBJ1-1; weak D call: TRBD1 (5 bases). The CDR3 length is 12 residues. Germline CDR1 reads SQVTM; CDR2 reads ANQGSEA. V shed 3 bases and J shed 5 bases, with 10 bases lying between them. CDR3 loop: CSVEQGRTEAFF. In DNA, the CDR3 is TGCAGCGTTGAGCAGGGAAGAACTGAAGCTTTCTTT.

V is TRBV5-1 and J is TRBJ2-2; D perhaps matches TRBD1 (7 bases). This CDR3 has 15 residues. V shed 2 bases and J shed 6 bases, with 14 bases lying between them. CDR1 is SGHRS and CDR2 is YFSETQ in the germline V gene. The CDR3 region is CASSFRQGGPGELFF. CDR3 sequence (DNA): TGCGCCAGCAGCTTCCGACAGGGAGGACCCGGGGAGCTGTTTTTT.

This clonotype was recorded many times. This chain joins TRBV15 and TRBJ1-1; D remains ambiguous. V dropped 0 bases and J dropped 1 base, with 3 bases sitting between them. Germline loops: CDR1 LNHNV, CDR2 YYDKDF (reference sequence). The CDR3 consists of 13 residues. Written as DNA, the CDR3 is TGTGCCACCAGCAGAGACAGGAACACTGAAGCTTTCTTT. Its protein product is CATSRDRNTEAFF.

This clonotype turned up a few times. This chain links TRBV7-8 with TRBJ1-2; D uncertain. Germline V gene data show CDR1 as SGHVS and CDR2 as FQNEAQ. The CDR3 has 16 amino acids. Trimming stripped 5 bases from V and 6 bases from J, with 22 bases between. The CDR3 protein is CASSPRQPRTLDGYTF. Here the CDR3 DNA reads TGTGCCAGCAGCCCCCGGCAGCCTAGAACCCTTGATGGCTACACCTTC.

Ten or more counts support this clonotype. The V and J genes are TRBV3-1 and TRBJ1-1, with 10 bases fitting TRBD1. V lost 4 bases, J lost 3 bases, and 2 bases stayed unmatched. Germline CDR1 reads LGHDT; CDR2 reads YNNKEL (reference sequence). The CDR3 totals 14 residues. CDR3: CASSPGQGYTEAFF. CDR3 DNA sequence: TGTGCCAGCAGCCCGGGACAGGGGTACACTGAAGCTTTCTTT.

The chain employs TRBV3-1 and TRBJ1-1; D is undetermined. Germline loops: CDR1 LGHDT, CDR2 YNNKEL (reference sequence). Trimming shortened V by 1 base and J by 3 bases, and 9 bases separated the two germline ends. This CDR3 is 14 amino acids long. CDR3 in DNA: TGTGCCAGCAGCCAAGTTTGGGGTGACACTGAAGCTTTCTTT. This gives the protein CASSQVWGDTEAFF.

This clonotype was observed at least ten times. This chain links TRBV12-3 or TRBV12-4 with TRBJ1-5; possible D gene TRBD1, 6 bases. The CDR3 is 14 amino acids. Trimming took 5 bases from V and 5 from J, leaving 13 bases between them. The CDR3 protein is CASSRTAFDQPQHF. The DNA for the CDR3 is TGTGCCAGCAGTCGGACAGCTTTCGATCAGCCCCAGCATTTT.

This clonotype was seen ten or more times. CDR3 sequence reads: CASSSGQRYEQYF. The CDR3 region has the DNA TGTGCCAGCAGCTCGGGACAGCGCTACGAGCAGTACTTC. The chain links TRBV11-1 to TRBJ2-7, with TRBD1 matching 7 bases. Trimming cost V 4 bases and J 3 bases; bases outside gene matches: 3. This CDR3 comprises 13 residues. The germline gives CDR1 SGHAT, CDR2 FQDESV (reference sequence).

This clonotype was seen many times. The J gene is TRBJ2-5, the V gene TRBV2; D not certain. The CDR3 is made up of 13 amino acids. V lost 7 bases, J lost 5 bases, and 14 bases lay in between. The V gene's germline CDR1 is SNHLY and CDR2 FYNNEI. DNA of the CDR3: TGTGCCAGCACCAAGGGCCCTGTGGAGACCCAGTACTTC. Translating gives CASTKGPVETQYF.